Below are 19 T cell receptor beta chains sequenced from a single sample in a study of PD-1 blockade in classical Hodgkin lymphoma. Libraries were prepared by immunoSEQ multiplex PCR; TCRdb keeps only in-frame clonotypes and omits some of them. Of approximately 80,000 clones in the sample, around 90% were seen once. All patients experienced relapse after autologous stem cell transplantation, and brentuximab vedotin exposure was variable. The sample in question was peripheral blood mononuclear cells (PBMCs), obtained at baseline. These TCRs come from a human donor with classical Hodgkin lymphoma.

The gene calls are TRBV4-2 and TRBJ1-1, with D possibly being TRBD1 (5 bases). Trimming stripped 0 bases from V and 0 bases from J, with 11 bases between. The germline CDR1 and CDR2 sequences are LGHNA and YNFKEQ. The CDR3 consists of 16 residues. The CDR3 DNA is TGTGCCAGCAGCCAAGATTACGGACAAGTGAACACTGAAGCTTTCTTT. Protein sequence: CASSQDYGQVNTEAFF.

The V gene is TRBV6-1, the J gene TRBJ1-1, with D possibly being TRBD1 (6 bases). The CDR3 runs to 14 residues. CDR1 and CDR2 (germline): MNHNS, SASEGT. Trimming removed 2 bases at V and 3 bases at J, with 10 bases between. CDR3 in DNA: TGTGCCAGCAGTGAAAAAGGGGGTTACACTGAAGCTTTCTTT. It encodes CASSEKGGYTEAFF.

This chain joins TRBV6-4 and TRBJ1-1, with D possibly matching TRBD1 (5 bases). This CDR3 has 14 residues. The germline V gene encodes CDR1 MRHNA and CDR2 SNTAGT. V lost 6 bases, J lost 2 bases, and 13 bases lay in between. In nucleotides, the CDR3 is TGTGCCAGCAGCCTACAGGAGGGAAACACTGAAGCTTTCTTT. Translated, it gives CASSLQEGNTEAFF.

The chain combines TRBV2 with TRBJ2-1; 15 bases are a match to TRBD2. V gave up 6 bases and J gave up 3 bases; unmatched junction bases: 3. Germline lookup yields CDR1 SNHLY and CDR2 FYNNEI. There are 16 residues in the CDR3. The CDR3 reads CASRGLAGGNYNEQFF. Here the CDR3 DNA reads TGTGCCAGCAGGGGACTAGCGGGAGGTAACTACAATGAGCAGTTCTTC.

This sequence joins TRBV27 and TRBJ1-4; a possible D gene is TRBD1 (6 bases). Germline CDR1 is MNHEY and CDR2 is SMNVEV (reference sequence). This CDR3 is 16 amino acids long. Trimming pared 5 bases from V and 8 bases from J, leaving 21 bases between. CDR3 in DNA: TGTGCCAGCAGTGAAGTGGGCGGGACACAAAGCGAAAAACTGTTTTTT. Its translation is CASSEVGGTQSEKLFF.

The genes are TRBV30 and TRBJ1-3; D is unclear. The CDR3 extends over 13 amino acids. Trimming left V 4 bases short and J 4 bases short, with 11 bases between. From germline, CDR1 is GTSNPN and CDR2 SVGIG (reference sequence). The CDR3 region has the DNA TGTGCCTGGACTCTGGTACAGGGAAACACCATATATTTT. Protein sequence: CAWTLVQGNTIYF.

Remarks on this clone: The junction and the germline gene differ at one end; a read error may be behind it. The chain links TRBV4-2 to TRBJ1-3; 7 bases align to TRBD1. This CDR3 has 14 amino acids. Germline CDR1 is LGHNA and CDR2 is YNFKEQ. CDR3 sequence reads: CASSRGQDGNTTYF. The CDR3, as DNA: TGTGCCAGCAGCCGAGGACAGGATGGAAACACCACATATTTT.

Turning to this clone: Distinct nucleotide sequences in the sample also encode this CDR3. The chain recombines TRBV5-1 with TRBJ1-3; D not resolved. V lost 0 bases and J lost 0, with 4 bases in between. Germline CDR1 is SGHRS and CDR2 is YFSETQ. The CDR3 has 14 residues. This CDR3 is CASSLDLSGNTIYF. The CDR3 bases are TGCGCCAGCAGCTTGGACCTCTCTGGAAACACCATATATTTT.

The chain combines TRBV7-4 with TRBJ2-1; TRBD1 agrees at 8 bases. Germline V gene data show CDR1 as SGHVT and CDR2 as SQSDAQ. V was pared by 7 bases and J by 9 bases, with 11 bases of the junction left unmatched. The CDR3 extends over 14 amino acids. CDR3 residues: CASTQRQGQGEQFF. For the CDR3, the DNA is TGTGCCAGCACCCAGAGACAGGGGCAGGGTGAGCAGTTCTTC. Using reference TRBV7-4 and TRBJ2-1 for the parts outside the CDR3, the full variable domain is GAGVSQSPRYKVAKRGRDVALRCDSISGHVTLYWYRQTLGQGSEVLTYSQSDAQRDKSGRPSGRFSAERPERSVSTLKIQRTEQGDSAVYLCASTQRQGQGEQFFGPGTRLTVL.

The V and J genes are TRBV5-6 and TRBJ1-2, with unresolved D. The CDR3 consists of 14 residues. Trimming took 3 bases from V and 5 from J, leaving 14 bases between them. Germline V gene sequence: CDR1 SGHDT, CDR2 YYEEEE. In DNA form, the CDR3 reads TGTGCCAGCAGCTGGGGTCGGGTGGGATATGGCTACACCTTC. This encodes CASSWGRVGYGYTF.

This clone has more than one count but fewer than ten. The chain recombines TRBV6-4 with TRBJ2-1; the D is unclear. The CDR3 runs 12 residues. The V and J ends lost 0 bases and 9 bases respectively, with 6 bases between them. Germline CDR1 MRHNA, CDR2 SNTAGT. This CDR3 is CASSDSEREQFF. CDR3 DNA sequence: TGTGCCAGCAGTGACTCTGAGCGTGAGCAGTTCTTC.

The chain combines TRBV18 with TRBJ2-2, with 9 bases that match TRBD2. The CDR3 totals 19 residues. Germline V gives CDR1 KGHSH, CDR2 LQKENI. J gave up 5 bases and V 3 bases, and 16 bases lay outside the gene matches. In DNA form, the CDR3 reads TGTGCCAGCTCACCGCATGCCCTTGCGGGAGGGCCGGGGACCGGGGAGCTGTTTTTT. This gives the protein CASSPHALAGGPGTGELFF.

The chain employs TRBV29-1 and TRBJ2-1, with D hard to call. V dropped 7 bases and J dropped 6 bases, with 16 bases sitting between them. The CDR3 extends over 13 amino acids. Germline-derived CDR1 and CDR2 are SQVTM and ANQGSEA. CDR3 region: CSGLVPRRNEQFF. The CDR3 region has the DNA TGCAGCGGTTTAGTCCCCAGGCGCAATGAGCAGTTCTTC.

The chain has TRBV28 and TRBJ2-7, with D possibly being TRBD2 (5 bases). V was trimmed by 3 bases and J by 7 bases, leaving 16 bases between them. Germline V lookup: CDR1 MDHEN, CDR2 SYDVKM. There are 14 residues in the CDR3. The CDR3 protein is CASSFIRTSGEQYF. As DNA, the CDR3 is TGTGCCAGCAGTTTTATTCGTACGTCGGGGGAGCAGTACTTC.

The chain couples TRBV28 to TRBJ1-4; D might be TRBD1 (5 bases). Germline V gene data show CDR1 as MDHEN and CDR2 as SYDVKM. V was shortened by 7 bases and J by 0 bases, with 21 bases between the two germline ends. The CDR3 covers 18 residues. The CDR3 is CASNTWTLGGATNEKLFF. The CDR3 coding sequence is TGTGCCAGCAACACCTGGACCCTGGGGGGAGCAACTAATGAAAAACTGTTTTTT.

The chain joins TRBV7-9 to TRBJ1-4; D gene uncertain. CDR3 size: 12 residues. Germline CDR1 reads SEHNR; CDR2 reads FQNEAQ (reference sequence). Between the trimmed V and J ends, which lost 5 bases and 9 bases, there was a span of 10 bases. DNA for the CDR3: TGTGCCAGCAGCCCCATCTCCCAAAAACTGTTTTTT. Amino acids: CASSPISQKLFF. Looking up the rest from reference TRBV7-9 and TRBJ1-4 gives the full variable domain: DTGVSQNPRHKITKRGQNVTFRCDPISEHNRLYWYRQTLGQGPEFLTYFQNEAQLEKSRLLSDRFSAERPKGSFSTLEIQRTEQGDSAMYLCASSPISQKLFFGSGTQLSVL.

This chain uses TRBV5-6 with TRBJ2-3, with 9 bases matching TRBD2. The CDR3 is made up of 16 amino acids. Germline lookup yields CDR1 SGHDT and CDR2 YYEEEE. V shed 3 bases and J 4 bases; nucleotides not matched to a gene: 9. This CDR3 is CASSWRGPSGADTQYF. In DNA, the CDR3 is TGTGCCAGCAGCTGGCGAGGGCCTAGCGGGGCAGATACGCAGTATTTT.

This sequence joins TRBV7-9 and TRBJ2-1; 10 bases line up with TRBD2. The CDR3 has 18 amino acids. Germline V gives CDR1 SEHNR, CDR2 FQNEAQ (reference sequence). J was trimmed by 7 bases and V by 5 bases; bases with no gene match: 17. CDR3 in DNA: TGTGCCAGCAGCCCAGCTCAGGTAGCTAGCGGGAGTGGAAATGAGCAGTTCTTC. Protein product: CASSPAQVASGSGNEQFF.

The V call is TRBV29-1, the J call TRBJ2-7; D unclear. V was clipped by 5 bases and J by 3 bases, with 8 bases between them. Germline values: CDR1 SQVTM, CDR2 ANQGSEA. The CDR3 is made up of 11 amino acids. CDR3 loop: CSVFRHYEQYF. The CDR3 bases are TGCAGCGTTTTCCGCCACTACGAGCAGTACTTC.